The clone carrying this TCR beta chain showed up just once. Its cognate antigen is unknown. The sample comes from a study of graft-versus-host responses after intestinal transplantation. Study-wide points: Where graft-donor T cell macrochimerism was present, patients had high graft-versus-host to host-versus-graft clonal ratios in allografts. Circulating GvH clone levels at their peak were associated with HvG declines (early post-transplant). Investigators detected GvH clones in recipient marrow, with some emerging earlier in ileum or blood.

Germline CDR1 and CDR2: GTSNPN and SVGIG (reference sequence). The V and J ends lost 4 bases and 5 bases respectively, with 17 bases between them. The CDR3 contains 14 residues. The assay was immunoSEQ multiplex PCR, and TCRdb's table has in-frame clones only and misses some. Here the sample spans about 110,000 clones, around 92% being singletons. This TCR was sampled from a human donor who was the organ donor for an intestinal transplant. The sequences come from unstimulated CD8+ T cells sorted from spleen or lymph node cells, collected before transplant. The genes are TRBV30 and TRBJ2-5, with a tentative D call TRBD2 (6 bases). CDR3 region: CAWNWGSGGETQYF. The CDR3 DNA follows: TGTGCCTGGAACTGGGGCAGTGGAGGGGAGACCCAGTACTTC.